These T cell receptor beta chains were read from a single sample in a study of PD-1 blockade in mismatch repair-deficient tumors. Produced via immunoSEQ multiplex PCR; TCRdb's table is partial and in-frame only. The data contain around 49,000 clones, over 75% of them singletons. Source: PBMCs, taken before pembrolizumab treatment. The receptors derive from an adult with mismatch repair-deficient cancer. Both conserved end residues are part of each CDR3. A D gene is named only where the DNA matches it firmly. The size field is filled for only some rows; it gives once, few, many or a size class.

v_call: TRBV11-2; d_call: -; clone_size: -; j_call: TRBJ1-4; cdr3_nt: TGTGCCAGCAGCTACCTACAGGGAATGGCTGAAAAACTGTTTTTT; cdr3_aa: CASSYLQGMAEKLFF
v_call: TRBV11-3; d_call: TRBD1; clone_size: -; j_call: TRBJ2-7; cdr3_nt: TGTGCCAGCAGCTTAGGGGGACAGGGAACCTACGAGCAGTACTTC; cdr3_aa: CASSLGGQGTYEQYF
v_call: TRBV15; d_call: -; clone_size: -; j_call: TRBJ1-5; cdr3_nt: TGTGCCACCAGCAGGGATAATCAGCCCCAGCATTTT; cdr3_aa: CATSRDNQPQHF
v_call: TRBV11-3; d_call: TRBD2; clone_size: -; j_call: TRBJ2-2; cdr3_nt: TGTGCCAGCAGCCTTTGGACTAGCGGGAGGGGGACCACCGGGGAGCTGTTTTTT; cdr3_aa: CASSLWTSGRGTTGELFF
v_call: TRBV7-9; d_call: TRBD1; clone_size: medium-sized; j_call: TRBJ1-4; cdr3_nt: TGTGCCAGCAGTTTCCTGACAGGGGGCAATGAAAAACTGTTTTTT; cdr3_aa: CASSFLTGGNEKLFF
v_call: TRBV5-6; d_call: -; clone_size: few; j_call: TRBJ2-3; cdr3_nt: TGTGCCAGCAGCTGGGGGACTCGCACAGATACGCAGTATTTT; cdr3_aa: CASSWGTRTDTQYF
v_call: TRBV6-5; d_call: TRBD1; clone_size: -; j_call: TRBJ1-5; cdr3_nt: TGTGCCAGCAGACGGACAGGGAGGAATCAGCCCCAGCATTTT; cdr3_aa: CASRRTGRNQPQHF
v_call: TRBV19; d_call: -; clone_size: -; j_call: TRBJ1-4; cdr3_nt: TGTGCCAGTAGTATTATTGGGGAGGATGAAAAACTGTTTTTT; cdr3_aa: CASSIIGEDEKLFF
v_call: TRBV18; d_call: -; clone_size: few; j_call: TRBJ1-5; cdr3_nt: TGTGCCAGCTCACCGACTAGGGATCAGCCCCAGCATTTT; cdr3_aa: CASSPTRDQPQHF
v_call: TRBV4-1; d_call: TRBD2; clone_size: -; j_call: TRBJ2-1; cdr3_nt: TGCGCCAGCAGCCAACCTAGCGGGACCAATGAGCAGTTCTTC; cdr3_aa: CASSQPSGTNEQFF
v_call: TRBV19; d_call: -; clone_size: -; j_call: TRBJ2-1; cdr3_nt: TGTGCCAGTAGTCCTCGCGGCGGGGGCGTGGGCAATGAGCAGTTCTTC; cdr3_aa: CASSPRGGGVGNEQFF
v_call: TRBV2; d_call: -; clone_size: -; j_call: TRBJ2-5; cdr3_nt: TGTGCCAGCAGTGATATTGGAGGGGGCCGAGAGACCCAGTACTTC; cdr3_aa: CASSDIGGGRETQYF
v_call: TRBV21-1; d_call: -; clone_size: -; j_call: TRBJ2-2; cdr3_nt: TGTGCCAGCAGCAACGGAAGATTAGAGGGAGCTTGGGACACCGGGGAGCTGTTTTTT; cdr3_aa: CASSNGRLEGAWDTGELFF
v_call: TRBV7-6; d_call: -; clone_size: -; j_call: TRBJ2-3; cdr3_nt: TGTGCCAGCAGCTTAGACGGATACGATACGCAGTATTTT; cdr3_aa: CASSLDGYDTQYF
v_call: TRBV5-4; d_call: -; clone_size: -; j_call: TRBJ2-7; cdr3_nt: TGTGCCAGCAGCTTGGATGGGGCAACTCAGTACTTC; cdr3_aa: CASSLDGATQYF
v_call: TRBV29-1; d_call: -; clone_size: once; j_call: TRBJ1-1; cdr3_nt: TGCAGCGTTGAAGGCAGGGGAGGCAAGAACACTGAAGCTTTCTTT; cdr3_aa: CSVEGRGGKNTEAFF
v_call: TRBV27; d_call: TRBD2; clone_size: -; j_call: TRBJ2-1; cdr3_nt: TGTGCCAGCAGTCCCCTCCCTGCGGGAGGGCCAGGGGAGCAGTTCTTC; cdr3_aa: CASSPLPAGGPGEQFF
v_call: TRBV15; d_call: TRBD1; clone_size: few; j_call: TRBJ2-1; cdr3_nt: TGTGCCACCAGCACCGGACAGGTTGAGCAGTTCTTC; cdr3_aa: CATSTGQVEQFF
v_call: TRBV11-2; d_call: -; clone_size: -; j_call: TRBJ2-2; cdr3_nt: TGTGCCAGCAGCTTCGTACAGGGACCCACCGGGGAGCTGTTTTTT; cdr3_aa: CASSFVQGPTGELFF
v_call: TRBV9; d_call: -; clone_size: -; j_call: TRBJ2-1; cdr3_nt: TGTGCCAGCGGGCGTGCTACTAGCCCCCATGAGCAGTTCTTC; cdr3_aa: CASGRATSPHEQFF
v_call: TRBV5-1; d_call: -; clone_size: -; j_call: TRBJ2-7; cdr3_nt: TGCGCCAGCAGCTTTGAGGACCCCACCTACGAGCAGTACTTC; cdr3_aa: CASSFEDPTYEQYF
v_call: TRBV6-4; d_call: -; clone_size: -; j_call: TRBJ2-1; cdr3_nt: TGTGCCAGCAGTGACTCAGGCGACTCCTACAATGAGCAGTTCTTC; cdr3_aa: CASSDSGDSYNEQFF
v_call: TRBV30; d_call: TRBD1; clone_size: -; j_call: TRBJ1-2; cdr3_nt: TGTGCCTGGGCCCCAGGGACAGGGAGTGGCTACACCTTC; cdr3_aa: CAWAPGTGSGYTF
v_call: TRBV29-1; d_call: -; clone_size: -; j_call: TRBJ1-2; cdr3_nt: TGCAGCGTTGAGGAGGGTGGCTACACCTTC; cdr3_aa: CSVEEGGYTF
v_call: TRBV5-1; d_call: TRBD2; clone_size: -; j_call: TRBJ2-1; cdr3_nt: TGCGCCAGCAGCTTGGCGGGACTAGCCCAAAATGAGCAGTTCTTC; cdr3_aa: CASSLAGLAQNEQFF
v_call: TRBV18; d_call: -; clone_size: -; j_call: TRBJ2-1; cdr3_nt: TGTGCCAGCTCACCCGAGTTACCGTCCTCCTACAATGAGCAGTTCTTC; cdr3_aa: CASSPELPSSYNEQFF
v_call: TRBV6-6; d_call: -; clone_size: -; j_call: TRBJ1-2; cdr3_nt: TGTGCCAGCAGTTTTCTCGCGCACTATGGCTACACCTTC; cdr3_aa: CASSFLAHYGYTF
v_call: TRBV7-2; d_call: -; clone_size: -; j_call: TRBJ2-5; cdr3_nt: TGTGCCAGCAGCTTGTACCAAGAGACCCAGTACTTC; cdr3_aa: CASSLYQETQYF
v_call: TRBV18; d_call: -; clone_size: -; j_call: TRBJ2-1; cdr3_nt: TGTGCCAGCTCACCAAACGAGGCCTCAGGAAAGCAGTTCTTC; cdr3_aa: CASSPNEASGKQFF
v_call: TRBV19; d_call: TRBD1; clone_size: -; j_call: TRBJ1-3; cdr3_nt: TGTGCCAGTAGTACAACAGGGGTTGGAAACACCATATATTTT; cdr3_aa: CASSTTGVGNTIYF
v_call: TRBV19; d_call: TRBD1; clone_size: -; j_call: TRBJ2-2; cdr3_nt: TGTGCCAGTAGTATGGGACAGGCCCCCGGGGAGCTGTTTTTT; cdr3_aa: CASSMGQAPGELFF
v_call: TRBV27; d_call: -; clone_size: -; j_call: TRBJ2-6; cdr3_nt: TGTGCCAGCAGATCCGGGACTGCATTCTCTGGGGCCAACGTCCTGACTTTC; cdr3_aa: CASRSGTAFSGANVLTF
v_call: TRBV25-1; d_call: TRBD1; clone_size: -; j_call: TRBJ1-1; cdr3_nt: TGTGCCAGCAGTGAACCAGGGGGTGAAGCTTTCTTT; cdr3_aa: CASSEPGGEAFF
v_call: TRBV28; d_call: -; clone_size: -; j_call: TRBJ1-1; cdr3_nt: TGTGCCAGCAGGACGCAGGGCAGGAGCACTGAAGCTTTCTTT; cdr3_aa: CASRTQGRSTEAFF
v_call: TRBV2; d_call: -; clone_size: -; j_call: TRBJ2-2; cdr3_nt: TGTGCCATCCACGGAGGGGCTAACACCGGGGAGCTGTTTTTT; cdr3_aa: CAIHGGANTGELFF
v_call: TRBV11-3; d_call: -; clone_size: -; j_call: TRBJ2-1; cdr3_nt: TGTGCCAGCAGCCCGCTAGCGTGGGCGGGGAATGAGCAGTTCTTC; cdr3_aa: CASSPLAWAGNEQFF
v_call: TRBV13; d_call: TRBD2; clone_size: -; j_call: TRBJ2-3; cdr3_nt: TGTGCCAGCAGCTTAGGTGCGGGGGTCACAGATACGCAGTATTTT; cdr3_aa: CASSLGAGVTDTQYF
v_call: TRBV7-9; d_call: -; clone_size: -; j_call: TRBJ2-5; cdr3_nt: TGTGCCAGCAGCTTGGTCGGCCAAGAGACCCAGTACTTC; cdr3_aa: CASSLVGQETQYF
v_call: TRBV5-4; d_call: -; clone_size: -; j_call: TRBJ2-1; cdr3_nt: TGTGCCAGCAGCTCCAGGGGGGGTGTGGAGAATGAGCAGTTCTTC; cdr3_aa: CASSSRGGVENEQFF
v_call: TRBV15; d_call: TRBD1; clone_size: -; j_call: TRBJ1-5; cdr3_nt: TGTGCCACCAGCAGCTTCCGGGACAGGGGCAATCAGCCCCAGCATTTT; cdr3_aa: CATSSFRDRGNQPQHF
v_call: TRBV19; d_call: -; clone_size: -; j_call: TRBJ1-2; cdr3_nt: TGTGCCAGTAGTATACAACAGGGCTATGGCTACACCTTC; cdr3_aa: CASSIQQGYGYTF
v_call: TRBV5-4; d_call: -; clone_size: -; j_call: TRBJ2-1; cdr3_nt: TGTGCCAGCAGCTTGAGGGGGTCCTACAATGAGCAGTTCTTC; cdr3_aa: CASSLRGSYNEQFF
v_call: TRBV5-1; d_call: -; clone_size: -; j_call: TRBJ2-1; cdr3_nt: TGCGCCAGCAGAGAAGACGGGGACGATAGCTCCTACAATGAGCAGTTCTTC; cdr3_aa: CASREDGDDSSYNEQFF
v_call: TRBV27; d_call: TRBD2; clone_size: -; j_call: TRBJ2-5; cdr3_nt: TGTGCCATCAACGGCCAGGGTAGGAGTAGCGGGAGGGCCTCACCTAAACAAGAGACCCAGTACTTC; cdr3_aa: CAINGQGRSSGRASPKQETQYF
v_call: TRBV7-8; d_call: -; clone_size: -; j_call: TRBJ1-3; cdr3_nt: TGTGCCAGCAGCTTAGTCGGGGTCAACACCATATATTTT; cdr3_aa: CASSLVGVNTIYF
v_call: TRBV11-3; d_call: TRBD1; clone_size: -; j_call: TRBJ2-7; cdr3_nt: TGTGCCAGCAGCCCGGGACAGGGGTCTACCGAGCAGTACTTC; cdr3_aa: CASSPGQGSTEQYF
v_call: TRBV6-1; d_call: -; clone_size: few; j_call: TRBJ1-4; cdr3_nt: TGTGCCAGCAGTGCCCACCAGGGAGGGACTAATGAAAAACTGTTTTTT; cdr3_aa: CASSAHQGGTNEKLFF